This T cell receptor beta chain was documented in a study of shared clonotypes between healthy human individuals. Study details: There were three CD4 naive, three CD4 memory, two CD8 naive and one CD8 memory plates per donor.

Sequencing was performed with immunoSEQ multiplex PCR; in TCRdb, only in-frame clones are kept and a portion is missing. The sample carries 2.3 million or so clones, about 92% recorded once. For this clone: The antigen is undetermined.

Whole-study findings and limits: The represented genetic and exposure-history diversity was limited by the small number of donors. Larger estimated richness was generally recorded for naive subsets relative to memory subsets. Among donors, clonotype sharing was expected to be affected by sequencing depth.

With 4 bases clipped from V and 2 bases from J, the junction kept 9 bases outside the gene matches. In germline, CDR1 is SGHAT, CDR2 FQNNGV. The CDR3 consists of 16 residues. Material for sequencing was naive CD4+ T cells from PBMCs. Subset of the sample: CD45RA+ positively selected. The rearrangement joins TRBV11-2 to TRBJ1-2, with 8 bases that match TRBD1. This clonotype originated in a young man in good health. Some clones in this sample may be carry-over from other donors' samples. CDR3 DNA: TGTGCCAGCAGCTACACAGGGGGGAGGAGAAACTATGGCTACACCTTC. Translating it yields CASSYTGGRRNYGYTF.